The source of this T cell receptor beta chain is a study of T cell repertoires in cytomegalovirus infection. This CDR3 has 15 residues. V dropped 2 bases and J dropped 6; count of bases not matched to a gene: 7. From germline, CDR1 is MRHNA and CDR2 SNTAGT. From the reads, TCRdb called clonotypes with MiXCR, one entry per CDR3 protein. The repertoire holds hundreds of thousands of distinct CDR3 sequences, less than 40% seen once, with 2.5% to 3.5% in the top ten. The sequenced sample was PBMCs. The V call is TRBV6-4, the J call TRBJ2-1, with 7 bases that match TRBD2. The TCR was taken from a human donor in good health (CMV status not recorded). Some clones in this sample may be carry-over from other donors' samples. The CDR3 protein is CASSDQLAEPNEQFF. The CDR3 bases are TGTGCCAGCAGTGACCAGCTAGCGGAACCCAATGAGCAGTTCTTC.